This T cell receptor beta chain is drawn from a study of T cell responses to AZD1222 COVID-19 vaccine. General study results and limits: Possibly, clonal diversity was underestimated; donors were largely white British and included more females. Vaccine-related CD4 TCRs covered spike, predominating at 160-218 and 743-854. Two doses of AZD1222 preceded a rise in Spike-specific TCR breadth and depth.

With respect to this clone: No antigen is known for it.

The protocol was immunoSEQ multiplex PCR, while the TCRdb copy is restricted to in-frame clones and leaves out a portion. Of under 80,000 clones listed, roughly 85% were seen once; the top ten hold approximately 1.2%. V dropped 2 bases and J dropped 2; count of bases not matched to a gene: 5. The CDR3 extends over 16 amino acids. Germline CDR1 SGHTA, CDR2 FQGTGA. The chain carries TRBV7-3 and TRBJ2-7, with 11 bases aligning to TRBD2. Sequenced here: peripheral blood, sampled 28 days after the second AZD1222 dose. The TCR comes from an adult who received the AZD1222 COVID-19 vaccine. Here the CDR3 reads CASSLQGTSGPYEQYF. In DNA form, the CDR3 reads TGTGCCAGCAGCTTACAAGGGACTAGCGGTCCCTACGAGCAGTACTTC.